The 9 T cell receptor beta chains below come from one sample, sequenced in a study of T cell repertoires in cytomegalovirus infection. TCRdb called the reads again in MiXCR, with one record for every CDR3 protein. This repertoire shows hundreds of thousands of distinct CDR3 sequences, roughly 42% found once; its top ten account for roughly two fifths. For these receptors, no antigen is known. Here the sequenced sample was cultured PBMCs, taken from culture after CMV antigen stimulation. All receptors come from a human donor in good health (CMV status not recorded). Some clones in this sample may be carry-over from other donors' samples.

In its sample, this clonotype was seen a few times. This chain links TRBV6-5 with TRBJ1-5; 7 nucleotides agree with TRBD1. The CDR3 is 13 residues long. V dropped 5 bases and J dropped 4; count of bases not matched to a gene: 2. Germline lookup yields CDR1 MNHEY and CDR2 SVGAGI. In DNA, the CDR3 is TGTGCCAGCAGTGGACAGGCAAATCAGCCCCAGCATTTT. Its translation is CASSGQANQPQHF.

V and J are TRBV6-2 or TRBV6-3 and TRBJ2-7, with TRBD2 matching over 10 bases. Germline V CDR1 and CDR2: MNHEY, SVGEGT. This CDR3 has 14 residues. Germline trimming cut 2 bases from V and 7 bases from J; bases unmatched to any gene: 5. CDR3 amino acids: CASSYPSGRGEQYF. The CDR3, as DNA: TGTGCCAGCAGTTACCCTAGCGGGAGAGGTGAGCAGTACTTC.

The chain joins TRBV5-4 to TRBJ2-1; TRBD2 agrees at 13 bases. Germline CDR1 and CDR2: SGHNT and YYREEE (reference sequence). The V segment lost 0 bases and the J segment 5 bases; nucleotides outside the gene matches: 5. The CDR3 has 17 amino acids. The CDR3 DNA sequence: TGTGCCAGCAGCTTGGGGGGACTAGCGGGGTCAGACAATGAGCAGTTCTTC. This codes for CASSLGGLAGSDNEQFF.

This clonotype was picked up a small number of times. The rearrangement uses TRBV6-1 and TRBJ2-7; 8 nucleotides agree with TRBD1. CDR1 and CDR2 from the germline V gene are MNHNS and SASEGT. The CDR3 is 12 amino acids. V lost 7 bases, J lost 4 bases, and 3 bases stayed unmatched. CDR3 in amino acids: CASKQGVYEQYF. CDR3 nucleotides: TGTGCCAGCAAACAGGGGGTTTACGAGCAGTACTTC.

This clonotype has just a few counts. This chain uses TRBV7-2 with TRBJ1-1, with D hard to call. This CDR3 is built from 15 residues. The V gene's germline CDR1 is SGHTA and CDR2 FQGNSA. V lost 5 bases and J lost 1, with 14 bases in between. The CDR3 DNA is TGTGCCAGCAGCCCCAGAGGGCCGACGAACACTGAAGCTTTCTTT. This sequence encodes CASSPRGPTNTEAFF.

There are many counts of this clonotype. The CDR3 bases are TGTGCCAGCAGCTTTGTAGCGGGGGGTCCCCTCGGGTCAAGTGAGCAGTTCTTC. Its protein is CASSFVAGGPLGSSEQFF. This chain uses TRBV7-2 with TRBJ2-1; 10 bases are a match to TRBD2. Germline loops: CDR1 SGHTA, CDR2 FQGNSA. Trimming took 3 bases from V and 9 from J; bases not matched to a gene: 17. This CDR3 spans 18 amino acids.

The chain is built from TRBV6-5 and TRBJ1-2; the match to TRBD1 covers 8 bases. CDR3 length: 15 amino acids. Per the germline V gene, CDR1 is MNHEY and CDR2 is SVGAGI. The V segment lost 2 bases and the J segment 4 bases; nucleotides outside the gene matches: 6. The CDR3 region has the DNA TGTGCCAGCAGTTACGCCACAGGGGGAACCTATGGCTACACCTTC. Amino acids: CASSYATGGTYGYTF.

The CDR3 nucleotides read TGTGCCAGCAGCCAAGGAGACTATCTTGGGAACCAGTACTTC. Its translation is CASSQGDYLGNQYF. The chain is built from TRBV3-1 and TRBJ2-7; TRBD2 might be the D (5 bases). The CDR3 runs to 14 residues. Trimming removed 1 base at V and 10 bases at J, with 17 bases between. Germline CDR1 LGHDT, CDR2 YNNKEL (reference sequence).

This clonotype was seen more than once but under ten times. V usage is TRBV7-6 and J usage is TRBJ2-5; the D call may be TRBD1 or TRBD2 (5 bases each). Trimming took off 1 base at V and 1 base at J, with 10 bases between the two ends. CDR3 length: 15 residues. Germline CDR1 and CDR2: SGHVS and FNYEAQ. CDR3 coding DNA: TGTGCCAGCAGCTTAGTTTGGGGGTTCCAAGAGACCCAGTACTTC. Protein product: CASSLVWGFQETQYF.